This is a list of T cell receptor beta chains from one sample in a study of OX40 agonist ivuxolimab in advanced cancers. Libraries were prepared by immunoSEQ multiplex PCR; TCRdb keeps only in-frame clonotypes and omits some of them. The sample lists over 55,000 clones; about 84% were seen once. Sequencing used CD4+ or CD8+ T cells sorted from blood, obtained in a trial of the OX40 agonist ivuxolimab. All receptors derive from an adult with an advanced solid tumor such as melanoma, head and neck, liver or kidney cancer. CDR3s include the opening cysteine and the closing phenylalanine or tryptophan. Some rows have no size entry. The others give once, few or many, or a class for an expanded clone.

16 . TRBJ2-1 TRBV30 CAWSVRDSGGANEQFF
14 . TRBJ2-2 TRBV19 CASSLNQNTGELFF
14 . TRBJ1-1 TRBV28 CASSPWAVDTEAFF
12 . TRBJ2-3 TRBV5-3 CASRISTDTQYF
15 . TRBJ1-2 TRBV7-9 CASSPPAGQVGGYTF
16 . TRBJ2-1 TRBV5-1 CASNGGGTNHYNEQFF
14 once TRBJ2-7 TRBV5-6 CASSLGRNLYEQYF
15 . TRBJ1-1 TRBV9 CASSGGGFVNTEAFF
13 . TRBJ2-5 TRBV6-5 CASGQDRQETQYF
15 . TRBJ1-2 TRBV6-5 CASSYSGTGDYGYTF
13 . TRBJ1-1 TRBV5-6 CASSLKGVTEAFF
15 . TRBJ2-7 TRBV7-3 CASSPAGTVTGEQYF
14 many TRBJ1-2 TRBV27 CASSLQGGNYGYTF
15 . TRBJ2-5 TRBV2 CASRAGTSGQETQYF
15 few TRBJ1-2 TRBV7-2 CASSLQGVGSYGYTF
15 once TRBJ2-7 TRBV10-3 CAISSGLAGSYEQYF
15 . TRBJ1-6 TRBV28 CASSLGGLSNSPLHF
13 . TRBJ2-1 TRBV19 CASSIPGVSEQFF
14 . TRBJ1-1 TRBV19 CASSMGRASLEAFF
14 once TRBJ2-1 TRBV18 CASSEDRGYNEQFF